What follows are 10 T cell receptor beta chains derived from one specimen sequenced in a study of cytomegalovirus exposure and HLA in healthy donors. Generated by immunoSEQ multiplex PCR, the TCRdb table keeps only in-frame clones and is missing some. The table includes approximately 65,000 clones, 96% detected once. Source material: PBMCs. These receptors were taken from a woman aged 18 to 35 in good health and CMV-seropositive.

The chain couples TRBV28 to TRBJ2-3, with 8 bases matching TRBD2. The CDR3 runs 18 residues. CDR1 and CDR2 (germline): MDHEN, SYDVKM. Trimming removed 1 base from V and 2 bases from J; junction bases left unmatched: 11. Written as DNA, the CDR3 is TGTGCCAGCAGTTTATTTGCGCCTAGCGGGCAGGACACAGATACGCAGTATTTT. Translating it yields CASSLFAPSGQDTDTQYF.

This sequence joins TRBV28 and TRBJ1-3; D perhaps matches TRBD1 (6 bases). The germline V gene encodes CDR1 MDHEN and CDR2 SYDVKM. The CDR3 loop spans 16 amino acids. V was clipped by 4 bases and J by 0 bases, with 13 bases between them. CDR3 sequence reads: CASSSDRTFSGNTIYF. For the CDR3, the DNA is TGTGCCAGCAGTTCCGACAGGACCTTCTCTGGAAACACCATATATTTT.

This sequence joins TRBV7-3 and TRBJ1-1, with D tentatively TRBD1 (5 bases). This CDR3 has 13 amino acids. Germline lookup yields CDR1 SGHTA and CDR2 FQGTGA. The germline V and J ends were trimmed by 5 bases and 4 bases, with 11 bases remaining between them. The CDR3, as DNA: TGTGCCAGCAGCCTCTCGGGGGGCACTGAAGCTTTCTTT. Its protein is CASSLSGGTEAFF.

In this sample, this clone turned up once. V gene TRBV6-6 combines with J gene TRBJ1-1; no clear D. The CDR3 sequence is 11 residues long. Germline CDR1 is MNHNY and CDR2 is SVGAGI (reference sequence). The V end was cut by 5 bases, the J end by 6 bases, with 7 bases between. CDR3: CASSRSAEAFF. The CDR3 DNA is TGTGCCAGCAGTCGGAGTGCTGAAGCTTTCTTT.

The chain has TRBV29-1 and TRBJ1-3; maybe TRBD1 (5 bases). Germline values: CDR1 SQVTM, CDR2 ANQGSEA. V lost 4 bases to trimming and J lost 4 bases, with 14 bases between them. The CDR3 has 14 amino acids. Written as DNA, the CDR3 is TGCAGCGTTGGAGTAGGGGCGCCCGGAAACACCATATATTTT. It specifies CSVGVGAPGNTIYF.

The rearrangement uses TRBV2 and TRBJ1-5; TRBD1 matches 9 bases. Germline V lookup: CDR1 SNHLY, CDR2 FYNNEI. Trimming took 4 bases from V and 5 from J; bases not matched to a gene: 3. CDR3 length equals 14 residues. CDR3 protein: CASSGGTGHQPQHF. CDR3 coding DNA: TGTGCCAGCAGTGGCGGGACAGGGCATCAGCCCCAGCATTTT.

This chain uses TRBV12-5 with TRBJ2-2; 8 bases fit TRBD1. The V and J ends lost 5 bases and 1 base, in that order; junction bases with no gene match: 3. Germline V gives CDR1 LGHNT, CDR2 FRNRAP. This CDR3 is built from 15 residues. CDR3 nucleotide sequence: TGTGCTAGTGGTCGGACAGGGAAGAACACCGGGGAGCTGTTTTTT. Protein: CASGRTGKNTGELFF.

The rearrangement uses TRBV19 and TRBJ2-7; tentative D call: TRBD1 (5 bases). The CDR3 has 11 residues. Trimming cost V 7 bases and J 3 bases, with 7 bases left between them. CDR1 and CDR2 from the germline V gene are LNHDA and SQIVND (reference sequence). CDR3 nucleotide sequence: TGTGCCAGTACTGACAGCTACGAGCAGTACTTC. Amino acid sequence: CASTDSYEQYF.

The rearrangement links TRBV6-1 to TRBJ2-7; 7 nucleotides agree with TRBD1. The germline CDR1 and CDR2 sequences are MNHNS and SASEGT. V was pared by 1 base and J by 2 bases, with 5 bases of the junction left unmatched. CDR3 size: 15 residues. For the CDR3, the DNA is TGTGCCAGCAGTGAAGAAGACAGGGACGCCTACGAGCAGTACTTC. Its translation: CASSEEDRDAYEQYF.

The chain joins TRBV5-6 to TRBJ2-2; 9 bases line up with TRBD1. The CDR3 runs to 15 residues. V shed 4 bases and J 2 bases; nucleotides not matched to a gene: 3. Per germline, CDR1 SGHDT and CDR2 YYEEEE. CDR3 sequence reads: CASSKDRGNTGELFF. The DNA for the CDR3 is TGTGCCAGCAGCAAGGACAGGGGTAACACCGGGGAGCTGTTTTTT.